The sequence of this T cell receptor beta chain was determined in a study of blood T cell repertoires in COVID-19. This clone was observed a single time. With 8 bases removed from V and 6 bases from J, the gap between germline ends came to 7 bases. The CDR3 has 11 residues. Germline-derived CDR1 and CDR2 are ENHRY and SYGVKD. Original processing notes: It was from reference gene primer amplification that nucleated cell counts were estimated. Only in-frame clones appear in the TCRdb table, and some are missing; sequencing was by immunoSEQ multiplex PCR. V, J and clone size derive from that table, while D and trimming were established from the DNA sequence. Of more than 150,000 clones detected, about four fifths appear once; the ten largest clones hold about 12%.

The J gene is TRBJ2-2, the V gene TRBV10-3; unclear D gene. Sequenced: peripheral blood. The TCR was taken from a woman aged 80 or older with COVID-19, enrolled during active disease. CDR3 in DNA: TGTGCCATCCAGGCAGCCGGGGAGCTGTTTTTT. Residues: CAIQAAGELFF.